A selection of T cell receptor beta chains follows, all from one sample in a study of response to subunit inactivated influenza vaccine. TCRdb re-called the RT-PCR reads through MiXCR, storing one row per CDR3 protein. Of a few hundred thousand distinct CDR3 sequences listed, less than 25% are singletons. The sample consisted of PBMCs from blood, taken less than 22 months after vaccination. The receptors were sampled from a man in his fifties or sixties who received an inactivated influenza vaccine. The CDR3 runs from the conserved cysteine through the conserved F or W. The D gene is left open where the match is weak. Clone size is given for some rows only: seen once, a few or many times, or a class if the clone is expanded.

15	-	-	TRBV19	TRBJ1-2	CASSPRLRRSGGYTF	TGTGCCAGTAGTCCCCGACTGAGACGGTCAGGTGGCTACACCTTC
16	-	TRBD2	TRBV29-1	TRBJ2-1	CSVEFLAGGLMDEQFF	TGCAGCGTTGAATTCTTAGCGGGGGGTTTGATGGATGAGCAGTTCTTC
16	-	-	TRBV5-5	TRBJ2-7	CASSLTYRASEFEQYF	TGTGCCAGCAGCTTGACTTACAGGGCATCGGAGTTCGAGCAGTACTTC
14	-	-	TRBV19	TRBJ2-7	CASSIYLSADEQYF	TGTGCCAGTAGTATTTATTTGTCGGCAGACGAGCAGTACTTC
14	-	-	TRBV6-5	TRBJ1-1	CASSYGQGQTEAFF	TGTGCCAGCAGTTACGGGCAGGGGCAAACTGAAGCTTTCTTT
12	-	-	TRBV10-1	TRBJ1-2	CASSFDKTGATF	TGCGCCAGCAGCTTCGACAAGACCGGGGCCACCTTC
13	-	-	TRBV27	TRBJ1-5	CASSFGRTQPQHF	TGTGCCAGCAGTTTCGGCCGGACACAGCCCCAGCATTTT
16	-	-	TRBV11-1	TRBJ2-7	CASSFMGGSKDYEQYF	TGTGCCAGCAGCTTTATGGGGGGCAGCAAGGACTACGAGCAGTACTTC
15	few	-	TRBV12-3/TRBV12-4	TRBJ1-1	CASRPGAIKRYEAFF	TGTGCCAGCAGGCCCGGGGCAATAAAGCGGTATGAAGCTTTCTTT
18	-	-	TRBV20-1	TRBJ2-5	CSARDIAPSRTTQETQYF	TGCAGTGCTAGAGATATAGCCCCATCCAGAACCACGCAAGAGACCCAGTACTTC
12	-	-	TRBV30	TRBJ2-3	CAWSAHLDTQYF	TGTGCCTGGAGTGCCCATCTAGATACGCAGTATTTT
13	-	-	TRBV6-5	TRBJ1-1	CASRYRVNTEAFF	TGTGCCAGCAGGTACCGGGTAAACACTGAAGCTTTCTTT
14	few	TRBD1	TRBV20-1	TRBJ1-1	CSAKPTGVGTEAFF	TGCAGTGCTAAACCGACAGGGGTGGGCACTGAAGCTTTCTTT
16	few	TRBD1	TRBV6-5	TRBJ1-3	CASSLTGMSGGNTIYF	TGTGCCAGCAGTTTGACAGGGATGAGCGGTGGAAACACCATATATTTT
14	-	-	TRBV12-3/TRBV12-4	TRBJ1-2	CASSYTGSHYGYTF	TGTGCCAGCAGTTACACAGGGTCGCACTATGGCTACACCTTC
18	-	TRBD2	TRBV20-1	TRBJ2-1	CSHRIGTSGGRGVNEQFF	TGCAGTCACAGGATCGGGACTAGCGGGGGGCGGGGCGTCAATGAGCAGTTCTTC
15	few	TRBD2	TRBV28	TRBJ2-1	CASSRLLAGWNEQFF	TGTGCCAGCAGCCGCCTACTAGCGGGCTGGAATGAGCAGTTCTTC
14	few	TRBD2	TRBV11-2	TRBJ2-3	CASSFGGVRDTQYF	TGTGCCAGCAGCTTCGGGGGGGTCAGGGATACGCAGTATTTT
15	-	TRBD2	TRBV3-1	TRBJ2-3	CASRLTSGSTDTQYF	TGTGCCAGCAGATTGACTAGCGGGAGTACAGATACGCAGTATTTT
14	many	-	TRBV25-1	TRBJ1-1	CASSPGTQNTEAFF	TGTGCCAGCAGTCCCGGGACACAGAACACTGAAGCTTTCTTT
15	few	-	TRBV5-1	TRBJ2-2	CASSSGTLNTGELFF	TGCGCCAGCAGTTCCGGGACCCTGAACACCGGGGAGCTGTTTTTT